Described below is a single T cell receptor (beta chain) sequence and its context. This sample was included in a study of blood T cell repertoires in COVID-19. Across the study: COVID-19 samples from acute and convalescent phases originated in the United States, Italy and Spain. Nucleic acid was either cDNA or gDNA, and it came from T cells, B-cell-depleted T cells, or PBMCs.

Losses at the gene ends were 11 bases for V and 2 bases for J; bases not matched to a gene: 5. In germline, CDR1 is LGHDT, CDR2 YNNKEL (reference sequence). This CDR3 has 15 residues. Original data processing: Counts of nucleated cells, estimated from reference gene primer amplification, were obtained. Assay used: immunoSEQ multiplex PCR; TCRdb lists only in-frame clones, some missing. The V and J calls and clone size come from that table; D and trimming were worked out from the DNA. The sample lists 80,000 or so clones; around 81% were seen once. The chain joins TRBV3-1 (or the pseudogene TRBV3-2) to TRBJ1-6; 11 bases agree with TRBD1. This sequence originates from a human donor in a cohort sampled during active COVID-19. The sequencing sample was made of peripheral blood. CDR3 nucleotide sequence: TGTGCCGCCGGGGACAGGGGGACCTATAATTCACCCCTCCACTTT. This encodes CAAGDRGTYNSPLHF.